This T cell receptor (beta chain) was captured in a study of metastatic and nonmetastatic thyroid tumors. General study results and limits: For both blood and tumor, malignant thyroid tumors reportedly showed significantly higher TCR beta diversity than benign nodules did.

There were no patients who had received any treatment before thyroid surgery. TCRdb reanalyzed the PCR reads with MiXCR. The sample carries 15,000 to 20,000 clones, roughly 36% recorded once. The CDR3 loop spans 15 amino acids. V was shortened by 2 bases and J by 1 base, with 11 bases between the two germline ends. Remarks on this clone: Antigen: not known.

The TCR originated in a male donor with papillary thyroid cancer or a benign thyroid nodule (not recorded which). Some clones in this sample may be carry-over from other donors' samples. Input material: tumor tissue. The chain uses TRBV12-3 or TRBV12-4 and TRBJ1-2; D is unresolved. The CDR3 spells CASSLSYNGNYGYTF. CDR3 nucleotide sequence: TGTGCCAGCAGTTTATCTTACAATGGTAACTATGGCTACACCTTC.